The 28 T cell receptor beta chains below all came from one sample that was sequenced in a study of blood T cells in healthy people across ages. Then a second PCR, running roughly 7 to 11 cycles, was carried out with a sample-barcoded 5' primer and a J-beta primer mix. MiXCR, applied by TCRdb to the 5' RACE reads, yields one record per CDR3 protein. The sample includes approximately 400,000 distinct CDR3 sequences, 50% to 60% of them seen just once. Sequencing used blood. The receptors come from a man aged 60-69 years in good health.

This clonotype was seen only once. The rearrangement links TRBV2 to TRBJ1-5, with a weak D call TRBD1 (5 bases). Trimming pared 2 bases from V and 3 bases from J, leaving 11 bases between. This CDR3 comprises 15 residues. The V gene's germline CDR1 is SNHLY and CDR2 FYNNEI. CDR3 bases: TGTGCCAGCAGTGAATCAGGGATCGACAATCAGCCCCAGCATTTT. It yields the protein CASSESGIDNQPQHF.

A remark on this clonotype: At one end, the junction sequence differs from germline, possibly due to a read error. This chain joins TRBV20-1 and TRBJ1-2; 9 bases match TRBD1. Germline CDR1 reads DFQATT; CDR2 reads SNEGSKA (reference sequence). The CDR3 consists of 15 residues. CDR3: CSARADRGGLFGHTF. CDR3 DNA sequence: TGCAGTGCTAGAGCGGACAGGGGCGGACTTTTTGGCCACACCTTC.

V usage is TRBV29-1 and J usage is TRBJ2-7; 11 positions agree with TRBD2. Germline CDR1 SQVTM, CDR2 ANQGSEA. CDR3 length equals 16 residues. The ends lost 4 bases at V and 3 bases at J; junction bases unmatched: 11. This chain's CDR3 is CSVAGSGRARHYEQYF. As DNA, the CDR3 is TGCAGCGTTGCGGGTAGCGGGAGGGCCCGACACTACGAGCAGTACTTC.

This chain connects TRBV3-1 to TRBJ1-2, with D possibly matching TRBD1 (6 bases). The germline V and J ends were trimmed by 3 bases and 4 bases, with 12 bases remaining between them. The CDR3 contains 14 residues. Looked up from germline, CDR1 is LGHDT and CDR2 is YNNKEL (reference sequence). CDR3 region: CASSHADRIYGYTF. The CDR3 DNA reads TGTGCCAGCAGCCATGCCGACAGGATCTATGGCTACACCTTC. Together with reference TRBV3-1 and TRBJ1-2, the CDR3 gives the full variable domain: DTAVSQTPKYLVTQMGNDKSIKCEQNLGHDTMYWYKQDSKKFLKIMFSYNNKELIINETVPNRFSPKSPDKAHLNLHINSLELGDSAVYFCASSHADRIYGYTFGSGTRLTVV.

The chain links TRBV6-2 or TRBV6-3 to TRBJ1-4; perhaps TRBD1 as D (6 bases). The germline V gene has CDR1 MNHEY and CDR2 SVGEGT. V shed 2 bases and J shed 8 bases, with 15 bases lying between them. The CDR3 sequence is 15 residues long. For the CDR3, the DNA is TGTGCCAGCAGTTACCCCCGACAGGTTGGCGAAAAACTGTTTTTT. Translating it yields CASSYPRQVGEKLFF.

This sequence joins TRBV27 and TRBJ2-1; 14 nucleotides align to TRBD2. Per the germline V gene, CDR1 is MNHEY and CDR2 is SMNVEV (reference sequence). With 7 bases clipped from V and 5 bases from J, the junction kept 13 bases outside the gene matches. This CDR3 has 18 amino acids. DNA for the CDR3: TGTGCCAGCATTAGGACTAGCGGGGGGCTACGTTTCGACAATGAGCAGTTCTTC. Translated: CASIRTSGGLRFDNEQFF.

The chain couples TRBV6-6 to TRBJ1-1; a possible D gene is TRBD1 (5 bases). The CDR3 extends over 12 amino acids. Germline V lookup: CDR1 MNHNY, CDR2 SVGAGI (reference sequence). Trimming left V 2 bases short and J 8 bases short, with 9 bases between. CDR3: CASSYPRQEAFF. In DNA, the CDR3 is TGTGCCAGCAGTTACCCTCGACAGGAAGCTTTCTTT.

The gene calls are TRBV5-1 and TRBJ2-7; D possibly corresponds to TRBD1 (6 bases). The CDR3 length is 15 residues. Germline V gives CDR1 SGHRS, CDR2 YFSETQ. V lost 7 bases and J lost 0, with 17 bases in between. The CDR3 nucleotides are TGCGCCAGCTCTGGGGGCACAGGGAGCTCCTACGAGCAGTACTTC. This encodes CASSGGTGSSYEQYF.

The chain is built from TRBV20-1 and TRBJ2-3, with D tentatively TRBD2 (6 bases). The CDR3 loop spans 13 amino acids. CDR1 is DFQATT and CDR2 is SNEGSKA in the germline V gene (reference sequence). Trimming removed 6 bases at V and 2 bases at J, with 12 bases between. The CDR3 DNA reads as TGCAGTGCGAAACTAGCCAACACAGATACGCAGTATTTT. The encoded protein is CSAKLANTDTQYF.

This clonotype was recorded a few times. CDR3 DNA sequence: TGTGCCAGCTCACAATCTTCCGGGACACCAGCTAACTATGGCTACACCTTC. Its protein is CASSQSSGTPANYGYTF. The rearrangement uses TRBV18 and TRBJ1-2; possible D gene TRBD1, 6 bases. V dropped 4 bases and J dropped 0 bases, with 18 bases sitting between them. The germline CDR1 and CDR2 sequences are KGHSH and LQKENI. This CDR3 is 17 amino acids long.

The V and J genes are TRBV2 and TRBJ2-7; no clear D. The J call may not be correct, given that the DNA end is closer to TRBJ2-5. Per the germline V gene, CDR1 is SNHLY and CDR2 is FYNNEI. This CDR3 comprises 13 residues. The CDR3 DNA follows: TGTGCCAGTGACTCGGCCCCCCGAGAGACCCAGTACTTC. Protein product: CASDSAPRETQYF.

There are many counts of this clonotype. The genes are TRBV28 and TRBJ1-2; 10 nucleotides match TRBD1. The CDR3 is 14 amino acids. J gave up 8 bases and V 10 bases, and 13 bases lay outside the gene matches. Per the germline V gene, CDR1 is MDHEN and CDR2 is SYDVKM. The CDR3 sequence is CATRQGARAAGYTF. The CDR3 bases are TGTGCCACCAGACAGGGGGCACGGGCGGCAGGCTACACCTTC.

V is TRBV5-1 and J is TRBJ2-7; 7 bases fit TRBD2. The assigned J gene may be wrong: the sequence end matches TRBJ2-5 better. Germline lookup yields CDR1 SGHRS and CDR2 YFSETQ. The CDR3 length is 14 residues. CDR3 amino acids: CASSLDGTTQTQYF. Written as DNA, the CDR3 is TGCGCCAGCAGCTTGGATGGGACTACCCAGACCCAGTACTTC.

This clonotype was detected only once. The chain employs TRBV7-8 and TRBJ2-3, with D unclear. V was shortened by 2 bases and J by 6 bases, with 12 bases between the two germline ends. Per the germline V gene, CDR1 is SGHVS and CDR2 is FQNEAQ. CDR3 length: 14 residues. The DNA for the CDR3 is TGTGCCAGCAGCTTAAGTTTGGGCATCGATACGCAGTATTTT. This encodes CASSLSLGIDTQYF.

At least ten counts were recorded for this clonotype. The J gene is TRBJ2-1, the V gene TRBV27; D unclear. The CDR3 sequence is 13 residues long. Germline assignment: CDR1 MNHEY and CDR2 SMNVEV (reference sequence). V was cut by 7 bases and J by 4 bases, with 11 bases left in between. The CDR3 is CASKSWVYNEQFF. As DNA, the CDR3 is TGTGCCAGCAAGAGTTGGGTTTACAATGAGCAGTTCTTC.

This chain links TRBV29-1 with TRBJ2-1; tentatively, D is TRBD1 (6 bases). The CDR3 is made up of 10 amino acids. V was pared by 5 bases and J by 15 bases, with 14 bases between. Germline V gene sequence: CDR1 SQVTM, CDR2 ANQGSEA. Here the CDR3 DNA reads TGCAGCGTTAGGCAGGGGCCGAGGTTCTTC. Translating it yields CSVRQGPRFF.

CDR3 nucleotide sequence: TGTGCCAGCAGTTCTAACCGTTGGCGGGCTTTCTTT. Protein product: CASSSNRWRAFF. The chain combines TRBV6-5 with TRBJ1-1; the D is unclear. Germline values: CDR1 MNHEY, CDR2 SVGAGI. This CDR3 is 12 amino acids long. V gave up 4 bases and J gave up 11 bases, with 14 bases separating them.

The J gene is TRBJ2-1, the V gene TRBV7-8; the match to TRBD2 covers 7 bases. The germline V gene has CDR1 SGHVS and CDR2 FQNEAQ. The CDR3 sequence is 11 residues long. V was pared by 7 bases and J by 9 bases, with 3 bases of the junction left unmatched. This chain's CDR3 is CASTAGVEQFF. The CDR3 DNA is TGTGCCAGCACCGCGGGAGTTGAGCAGTTCTTC.

This clonotype was seen more than once but under ten times. The chain employs TRBV2 and TRBJ1-2; D is undetermined. The CDR3 is 12 residues long. Germline V gene data show CDR1 as SNHLY and CDR2 as FYNNEI. Trimming took 7 bases from V and 0 from J, leaving 6 bases between them. CDR3 coding DNA: TGTGCCAGCACATCACCTAACTATGGCTACACCTTC. Protein sequence: CASTSPNYGYTF.

This chain joins TRBV6-1 and TRBJ2-1; D gene unclear. This CDR3 has 13 residues. V was trimmed by 6 bases and J by 8 bases, leaving 14 bases between them. Germline CDR1 and CDR2: MNHNS and SASEGT. CDR3 bases: TGTGCCAGCAGCCGCGGAAGAGGCGATGAGCAGTTCTTC. Translated: CASSRGRGDEQFF.

The chain couples TRBV7-6 to TRBJ2-1; D may be TRBD2 (6 bases). With 0 bases removed from V and 8 bases from J, the gap between germline ends came to 8 bases. Germline V gives CDR1 SGHVS, CDR2 FNYEAQ. This CDR3 has 13 residues. CDR3 region: CASSLAGRYEQFF. CDR3 sequence (DNA): TGTGCCAGCAGCTTAGCGGGGAGGTATGAGCAGTTCTTC.

CDR3 loop: CASSPGTGYNQPQHF. The CDR3 nucleotides are TGTGCCAGCTCACCCGGGACAGGGTACAATCAGCCCCAGCATTTT. The V and J genes are TRBV18 and TRBJ1-5; 9 bases are shared with TRBD1. CDR3 length equals 15 residues. Germline-derived CDR1 and CDR2 are KGHSH and LQKENI. Unmatched junction bases numbered 3, after V lost 3 bases and J lost 3 bases.

The V gene is TRBV20-1, the J gene TRBJ1-6; 12 bases map to TRBD1. Germline assignment: CDR1 DFQATT and CDR2 SNEGSKA (reference sequence). This CDR3 region has 17 residues. V was clipped by 3 bases and J by 7 bases; unmatched bases: 10. The CDR3 region is CSARSPGQGAGNSPLHF. In nucleotides, the CDR3 is TGCAGTGCTAGGTCCCCGGGACAGGGGGCCGGGAATTCACCCCTCCACTTT.

This clonotype was seen a few times. The chain is built from TRBV11-2 and TRBJ2-5; 9 bases agree with TRBD1. The CDR3 length is 12 residues. Germline assignment: CDR1 SGHAT and CDR2 FQNNGV. The V gene end was trimmed by 4 bases and the J gene end by 11 bases; junction bases not matched to a gene: 5. The CDR3 reads CASSYRGQGQYF. DNA of the CDR3: TGTGCCAGCAGCTACAGGGGGCAAGGGCAGTACTTC.

In this sample, this clonotype turned up many times. The genes are TRBV28 and TRBJ2-3; D is ambiguous. There are 15 residues in the CDR3. The germline V gene encodes CDR1 MDHEN and CDR2 SYDVKM. The V end lost 7 bases, the J end lost 0 bases, and 14 bases lay between the germline ends. The CDR3, as DNA: TGTGCCAGCACCGCCGTTGCACCTAGCACAGATACGCAGTATTTT. It codes for CASTAVAPSTDTQYF.

Remarks on this clonotype: Since a much larger clone is just one base distant, this may be a read error. This rearrangement joins TRBV7-2 to TRBJ2-5, with D unresolved. The germline V and J ends were trimmed by 5 bases and 9 bases, with 13 bases remaining between them. The CDR3 contains 12 residues. In germline, CDR1 is SGHTA, CDR2 FQGNSA. CDR3 region: CASSPPPLSQYF. DNA for the CDR3: TGTGCCAGCAGCCCCCCCCCACTGTCCCAGTACTTC.

The chain employs TRBV7-2 and TRBJ1-1; D ambiguous. CDR1 SGHTA and CDR2 FQGNSA come from the germline V gene. The CDR3 is 14 residues long. V was clipped by 2 bases and J by 1 base, with 8 bases between them. The CDR3 DNA sequence: TGTGCCAGCAGCTTATCGGTCCCGAACACTGAAGCTTTCTTT. As protein: CASSLSVPNTEAFF.

The chain recombines TRBV4-3 with TRBJ1-3; the D is unclear. This CDR3 has 13 residues. Germline V lookup: CDR1 LGHNA, CDR2 YSLEER. V was pared by 0 bases and J by 9 bases, with 9 bases between. Here the CDR3 DNA reads TGCGCCAGCAGCCAAGAGGCGTGGGGCACCATATATTTT. It yields the protein CASSQEAWGTIYF.